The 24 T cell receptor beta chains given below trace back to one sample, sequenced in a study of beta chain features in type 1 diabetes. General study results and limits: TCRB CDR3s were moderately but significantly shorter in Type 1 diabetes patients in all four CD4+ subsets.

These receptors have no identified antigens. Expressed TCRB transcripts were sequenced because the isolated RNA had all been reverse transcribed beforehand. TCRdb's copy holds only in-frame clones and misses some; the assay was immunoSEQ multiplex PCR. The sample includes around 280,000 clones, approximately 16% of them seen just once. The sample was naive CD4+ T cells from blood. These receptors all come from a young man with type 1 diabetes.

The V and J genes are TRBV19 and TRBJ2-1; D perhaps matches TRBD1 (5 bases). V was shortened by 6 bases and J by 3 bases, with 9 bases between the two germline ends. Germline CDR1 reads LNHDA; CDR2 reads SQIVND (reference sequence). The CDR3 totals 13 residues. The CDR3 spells CASRGQGYNEQFF. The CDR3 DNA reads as TGTGCCAGTAGGGGGCAGGGCTACAATGAGCAGTTCTTC.

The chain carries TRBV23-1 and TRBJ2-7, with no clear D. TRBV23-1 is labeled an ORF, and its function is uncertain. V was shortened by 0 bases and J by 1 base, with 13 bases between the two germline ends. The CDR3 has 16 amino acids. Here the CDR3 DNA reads TGCGCCAGCAGTCAATCGATTCCGGGTCCTTCCTACGAGCAGTACTTC. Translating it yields CASSQSIPGPSYEQYF.

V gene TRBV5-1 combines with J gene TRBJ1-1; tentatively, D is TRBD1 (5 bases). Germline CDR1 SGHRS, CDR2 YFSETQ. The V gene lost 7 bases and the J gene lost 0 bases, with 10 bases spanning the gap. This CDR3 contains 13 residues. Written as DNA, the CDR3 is TGCGCCAGCGCCCAGGGCGTGAACACTGAAGCTTTCTTT. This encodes CASAQGVNTEAFF.

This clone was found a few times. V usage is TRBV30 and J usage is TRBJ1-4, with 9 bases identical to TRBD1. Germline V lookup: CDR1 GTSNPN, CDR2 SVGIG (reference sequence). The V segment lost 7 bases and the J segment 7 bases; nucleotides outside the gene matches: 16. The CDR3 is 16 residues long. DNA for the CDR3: TGTGCCTCCAACTATATCCCGGGACAGGGCCGTGAAAAACTGTTTTTT. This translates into CASNYIPGQGREKLFF.

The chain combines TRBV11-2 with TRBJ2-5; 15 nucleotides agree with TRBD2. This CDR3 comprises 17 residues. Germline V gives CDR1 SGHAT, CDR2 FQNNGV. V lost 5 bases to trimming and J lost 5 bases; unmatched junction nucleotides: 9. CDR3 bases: TGTGCCAGCAGCCAAGGGACTAGCGGGGGGTTGTACGAGACCCAGTACTTC. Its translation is CASSQGTSGGLYETQYF.

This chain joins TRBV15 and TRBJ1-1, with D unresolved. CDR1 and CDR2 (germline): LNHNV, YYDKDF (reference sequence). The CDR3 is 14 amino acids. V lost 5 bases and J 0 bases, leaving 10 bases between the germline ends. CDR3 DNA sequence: TGTGCCACCAGCGGAGGGAGGCTGAACACTGAAGCTTTCTTT. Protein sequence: CATSGGRLNTEAFF.

CDR3 DNA sequence: TGCAGCGTTGTCCTAGCGGGGCAAGAGACCCAGTACTTC. Residues: CSVVLAGQETQYF. This chain links TRBV29-1 with TRBJ2-5; TRBD2 matches 9 bases. V lost 4 bases and J lost 2; bases outside the gene matches: 2. The CDR3 runs 13 residues. Germline loops: CDR1 SQVTM, CDR2 ANQGSEA.

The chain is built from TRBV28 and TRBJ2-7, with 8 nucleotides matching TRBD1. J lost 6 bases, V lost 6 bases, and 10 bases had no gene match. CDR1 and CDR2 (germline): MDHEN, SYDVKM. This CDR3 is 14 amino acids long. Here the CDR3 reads CASRYPDRVGEQYF. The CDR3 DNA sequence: TGTGCCAGCAGATACCCGGACAGGGTCGGCGAGCAGTACTTC.

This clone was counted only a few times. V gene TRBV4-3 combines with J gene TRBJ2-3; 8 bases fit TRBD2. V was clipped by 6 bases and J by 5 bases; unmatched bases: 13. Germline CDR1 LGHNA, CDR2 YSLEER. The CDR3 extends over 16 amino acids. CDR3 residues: CASRFSGGGQEDTQYF. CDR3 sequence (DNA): TGCGCCAGCAGATTCTCGGGAGGGGGTCAGGAAGATACGCAGTATTTT.

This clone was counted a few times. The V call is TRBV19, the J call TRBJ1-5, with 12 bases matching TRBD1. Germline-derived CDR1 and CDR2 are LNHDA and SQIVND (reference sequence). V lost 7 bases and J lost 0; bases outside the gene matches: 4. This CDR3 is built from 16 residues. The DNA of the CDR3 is TGTGCCAGTAAAGGGACAGGGGGCATTAGCAATCAGCCCCAGCATTTT. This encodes CASKGTGGISNQPQHF.

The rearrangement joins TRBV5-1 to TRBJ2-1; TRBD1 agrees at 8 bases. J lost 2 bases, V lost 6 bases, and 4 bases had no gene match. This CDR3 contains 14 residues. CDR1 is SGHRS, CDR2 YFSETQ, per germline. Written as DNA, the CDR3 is TGCGCCAGCACCCCGGGACAGGCCTACAATGAGCAGTTCTTC. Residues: CASTPGQAYNEQFF.

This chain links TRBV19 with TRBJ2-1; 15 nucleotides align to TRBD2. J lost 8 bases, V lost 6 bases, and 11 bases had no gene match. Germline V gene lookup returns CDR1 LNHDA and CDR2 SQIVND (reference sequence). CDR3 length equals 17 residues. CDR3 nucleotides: TGTGCCAGTAGACCCGGACTAGCGGGAGGGCCAAGGTATGAGCAGTTCTTC. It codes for CASRPGLAGGPRYEQFF.

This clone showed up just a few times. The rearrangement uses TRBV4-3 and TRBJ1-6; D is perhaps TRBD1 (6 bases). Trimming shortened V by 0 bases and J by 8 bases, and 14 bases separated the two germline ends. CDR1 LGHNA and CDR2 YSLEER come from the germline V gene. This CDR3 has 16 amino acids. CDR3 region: CASSQESSRGYSPLHF. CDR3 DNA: TGCGCCAGCAGCCAAGAAAGTAGTAGGGGGTATTCACCCCTCCACTTT.

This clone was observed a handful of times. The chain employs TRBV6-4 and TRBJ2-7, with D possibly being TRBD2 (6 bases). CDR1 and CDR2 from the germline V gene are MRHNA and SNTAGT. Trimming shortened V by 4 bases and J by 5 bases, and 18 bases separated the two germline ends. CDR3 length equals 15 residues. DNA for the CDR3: TGTGCCAGCAGTGTAATGGGAGGTCGGGGGAACGAGCAGTACTTC. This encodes CASSVMGGRGNEQYF.

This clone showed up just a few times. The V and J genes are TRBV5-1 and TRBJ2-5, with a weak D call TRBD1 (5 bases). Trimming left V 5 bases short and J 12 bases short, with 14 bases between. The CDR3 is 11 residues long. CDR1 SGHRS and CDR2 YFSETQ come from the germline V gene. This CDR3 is CASSSEGAEYF. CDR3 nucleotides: TGCGCCAGCAGTTCCGAAGGGGCAGAGTACTTC.

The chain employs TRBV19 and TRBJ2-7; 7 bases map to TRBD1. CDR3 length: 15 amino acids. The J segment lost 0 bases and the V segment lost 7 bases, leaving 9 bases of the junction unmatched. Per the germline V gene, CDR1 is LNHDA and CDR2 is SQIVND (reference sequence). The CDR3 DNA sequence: TGTGCCAGTACAACAAGGACAGGAGGCTCCTACGAGCAGTACTTC. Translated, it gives CASTTRTGGSYEQYF.

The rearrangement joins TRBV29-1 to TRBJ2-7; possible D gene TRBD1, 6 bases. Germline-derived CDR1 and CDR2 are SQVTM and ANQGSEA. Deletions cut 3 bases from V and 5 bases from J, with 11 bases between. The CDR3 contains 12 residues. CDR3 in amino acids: CSVDTGPHEQYF. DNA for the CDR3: TGCAGCGTTGATACAGGGCCCCACGAGCAGTACTTC.

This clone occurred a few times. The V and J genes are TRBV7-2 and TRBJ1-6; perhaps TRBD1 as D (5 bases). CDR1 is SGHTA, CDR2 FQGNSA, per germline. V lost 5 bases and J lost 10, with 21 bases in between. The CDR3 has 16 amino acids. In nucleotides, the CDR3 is TGTGCCAGCAGCCGGACCCTGGGGGAGGTCAGCTCACCCCTCCACTTT. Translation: CASSRTLGEVSSPLHF.

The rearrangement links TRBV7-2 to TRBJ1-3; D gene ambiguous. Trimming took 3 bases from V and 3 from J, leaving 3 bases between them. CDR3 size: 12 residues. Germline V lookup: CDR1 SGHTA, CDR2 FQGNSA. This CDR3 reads CASSFYGNTIYF. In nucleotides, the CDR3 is TGTGCCAGCAGCTTCTATGGAAACACCATATATTTT. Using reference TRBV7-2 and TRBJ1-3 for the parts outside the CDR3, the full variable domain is GAGVSQSPSNKVTEKGKDVELRCDPISGHTALYWYRQSLGQGLEFLIYFQGNSAPDKSGLPSDRFSAERTGGSVSTLTIQRTQQEDSAVYLCASSFYGNTIYFGEGSWLTVV.

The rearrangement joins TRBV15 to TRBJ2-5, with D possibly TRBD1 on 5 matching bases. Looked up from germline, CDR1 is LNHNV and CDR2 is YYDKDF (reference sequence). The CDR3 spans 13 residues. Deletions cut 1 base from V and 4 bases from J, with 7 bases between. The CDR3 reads CATSRGGLETQYF. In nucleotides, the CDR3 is TGTGCCACCAGCAGAGGGGGCCTAGAGACCCAGTACTTC.

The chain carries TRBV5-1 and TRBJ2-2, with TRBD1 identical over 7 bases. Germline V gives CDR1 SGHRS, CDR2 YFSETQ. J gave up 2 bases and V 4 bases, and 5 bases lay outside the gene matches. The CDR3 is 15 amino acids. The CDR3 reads CASSPYRGNTGELFF. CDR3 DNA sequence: TGCGCCAGCAGCCCATACAGGGGAAACACCGGGGAGCTGTTTTTT. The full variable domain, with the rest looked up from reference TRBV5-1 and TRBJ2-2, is KAGVTQTPRYLIKTRGQQVTLSCSPISGHRSVSWYQQTPGQGLQFLFEYFSETQRNKGNFPGRFSGRQFSNSRSEMNVSTLELGDSALYLCASSPYRGNTGELFFGEGSRLTVL.

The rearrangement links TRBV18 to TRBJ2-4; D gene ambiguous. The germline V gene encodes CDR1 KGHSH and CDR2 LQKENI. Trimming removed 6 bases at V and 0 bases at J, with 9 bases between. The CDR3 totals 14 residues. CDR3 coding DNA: TGTGCCAGCTCCCTAAGCCTAGCCAAAAACATTCAGTACTTC. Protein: CASSLSLAKNIQYF.

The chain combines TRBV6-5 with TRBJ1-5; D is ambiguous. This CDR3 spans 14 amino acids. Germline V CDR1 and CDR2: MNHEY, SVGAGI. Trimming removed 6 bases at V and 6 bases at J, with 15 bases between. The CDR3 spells CASSLSYRSQPQHF. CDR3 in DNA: TGTGCCAGCAGCCTGAGTTACCGGAGTCAGCCCCAGCATTTT.

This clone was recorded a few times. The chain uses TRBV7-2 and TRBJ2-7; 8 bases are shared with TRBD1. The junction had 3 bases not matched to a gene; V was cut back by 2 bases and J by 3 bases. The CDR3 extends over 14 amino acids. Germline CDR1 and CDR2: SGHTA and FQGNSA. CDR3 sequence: CASSLRGQGYEQYF. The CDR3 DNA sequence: TGTGCCAGCAGCTTACGAGGACAGGGCTACGAGCAGTACTTC.